The 20 T cell receptor beta chains below all came from one sample that was sequenced in a study of neoadjuvant nivolumab and ipilimumab in lung cancer. The repertoire was sequenced with immunoSEQ multiplex PCR; TCRdb's copy has only in-frame clones and lacks some. The sample yields some 27,000 clones, around 80% seen once. The input for sequencing was peripheral blood, taken before neoadjuvant nivolumab, alone or with ipilimumab. The receptors stem from an adult with non-small cell lung cancer.

The chain has TRBV10-3 and TRBJ1-1; D might be TRBD1 (5 bases). The CDR3 is made up of 13 amino acids. CDR1 ENHRY and CDR2 SYGVKD come from the germline V gene. Trimming removed 6 bases at V and 0 bases at J, with 8 bases between. The DNA of the CDR3 is TGTGCCATCAGAGACAGCATGAACACTGAAGCTTTCTTT. Translated, it gives CAIRDSMNTEAFF.

The chain couples TRBV5-1 to TRBJ1-1; perhaps TRBD1 as D (6 bases). V shed 4 bases and J shed 0 bases, with 25 bases lying between them. The CDR3 has 19 amino acids. CDR1 and CDR2 from the germline V gene are SGHRS and YFSETQ. The DNA of the CDR3 is TGCGCCAGCAGCCTCACGCTAAAAGCAGGGGCGGGAATGAACACTGAAGCTTTCTTT. Translated, it gives CASSLTLKAGAGMNTEAFF. The full variable domain, rest sourced from reference TRBV5-1 and TRBJ1-1, is KAGVTQTPRYLIKTRGQQVTLSCSPISGHRSVSWYQQTPGQGLQFLFEYFSETQRNKGNFPGRFSGRQFSNSRSEMNVSTLELGDSALYLCASSLTLKAGAGMNTEAFFGQGTRLTVV.

V is TRBV9 and J is TRBJ2-5, with 7 bases aligning to TRBD2. Germline CDR1 SGDLS, CDR2 YYNGEE. Germline trimming cut 3 bases from V and 0 bases from J; bases unmatched to any gene: 8. The CDR3 has 16 amino acids. CDR3 nucleotide sequence: TGTGCCAGCAGCGCGACCCACGGGGGGAACCAAGAGACCCAGTACTTC. Translating gives CASSATHGGNQETQYF.

The chain is built from TRBV4-3 and TRBJ1-6, with TRBD1 identical over 8 bases. This CDR3 is built from 14 residues. Germline CDR1 is LGHNA and CDR2 is YSLEER. Trimming cost V 3 bases and J 8 bases; bases outside gene matches: 3. CDR3 nucleotide sequence: TGCGCCAGCAGCCAGGACAGGGCCTATTCACCCCTCCACTTT. Translated: CASSQDRAYSPLHF.

This clone was seen a handful of times. This rearrangement joins TRBV5-1 to TRBJ1-1, with D possibly matching TRBD1 (5 bases). The germline V and J ends were trimmed by 1 base and 0 bases, with 10 bases remaining between them. CDR1 is SGHRS, CDR2 YFSETQ, per germline. This CDR3 is built from 15 residues. The CDR3 DNA sequence: TGCGCCAGCAGCTTGACGGGGGTGTTGAACACTGAAGCTTTCTTT. Translating gives CASSLTGVLNTEAFF.

The chain joins TRBV5-1 to TRBJ2-1; D assignment may be TRBD1 or TRBD2 (6 bases each). Germline CDR1 reads SGHRS; CDR2 reads YFSETQ. The V end was cut by 3 bases, the J end by 3 bases, with 13 bases between. The CDR3 is 15 amino acids. CDR3 bases: TGCGCCAGCAGCTGGGGGGCAGGGAGCTACAATGAGCAGTTCTTC. It encodes CASSWGAGSYNEQFF.

This rearrangement joins TRBV29-1 to TRBJ2-7; a weak D match, TRBD2 (5 bases). Trimming stripped 4 bases from V and 4 bases from J, with 20 bases between. Germline CDR1 and CDR2: SQVTM and ANQGSEA. CDR3 length: 15 residues. The CDR3 region has the DNA TGCAGCGTTGGGAGGCCGGGCACCCGGCATTACGAGCAGTACTTC. It translates to CSVGRPGTRHYEQYF.

The chain couples TRBV7-2 to TRBJ1-1; no definite D call. CDR3 size: 14 residues. The V and J ends lost 5 bases and 3 bases respectively, with 13 bases between them. Germline V gene sequence: CDR1 SGHTA, CDR2 FQGNSA. CDR3 residues: CASSPATEYTEAFF. The CDR3 DNA reads TGTGCCAGCAGCCCAGCGACGGAATACACTGAAGCTTTCTTT.

The chain uses TRBV5-1 and TRBJ2-5, with 8 bases fitting TRBD1. The CDR3 is 15 residues long. V was clipped by 4 bases and J by 5 bases; unmatched bases: 10. Germline V gene data show CDR1 as SGHRS and CDR2 as YFSETQ. The CDR3 DNA sequence: TGCGCCAGCAGCCCCTTAGGACAGGGTTTTGAGACCCAGTACTTC. Its protein product is CASSPLGQGFETQYF.

This clone was counted once. The chain employs TRBV5-4 and TRBJ2-1; perhaps TRBD2 as D (6 bases). The V end lost 4 bases, the J end lost 10 bases, and 15 bases lay between the germline ends. CDR3 length equals 13 residues. Germline CDR1 reads SGHNT; CDR2 reads YYREEE (reference sequence). CDR3 residues: CASSPGGSGEQFF. Here the CDR3 DNA reads TGTGCCAGCAGCCCCGGAGGTAGCGGAGAGCAGTTCTTC.

The chain uses TRBV12-5 and TRBJ2-6; D tentatively reads TRBD1 or TRBD2 (6 bases each). The CDR3 totals 18 residues. Per the germline V gene, CDR1 is LGHNT and CDR2 is FRNRAP. Trimming stripped 6 bases from V and 1 base from J, with 19 bases between. Here the CDR3 reads CASGLEKGGLSGANVLTF. The CDR3 bases are TGTGCTAGTGGCCTGGAAAAGGGGGGCCTATCTGGGGCCAACGTCCTGACTTTC.

This clone was seen a single time. V is TRBV4-1 and J is TRBJ1-6; D remains ambiguous. V lost 1 base and J lost 5, with 18 bases in between. The CDR3 is 18 amino acids. CDR1 is MGHRA and CDR2 is YSYEKL in the germline V gene. CDR3 in DNA: TGCGCCAGCAGCCAAGGGGCAAACGTCGGTCCGCATAATTCACCCCTCCACTTT. Protein sequence: CASSQGANVGPHNSPLHF.

This clone was seen a single time. The rearrangement links TRBV27 to TRBJ2-3, with TRBD2 identical over 7 bases. The germline gives CDR1 MNHEY, CDR2 SMNVEV (reference sequence). The CDR3 consists of 14 residues. The V gene end was trimmed by 3 bases and the J gene end by 2 bases; junction bases not matched to a gene: 2. The CDR3 coding sequence is TGTGCCAGCAGTTTGGCGGGGGTCACAGATACGCAGTATTTT. This gives the protein CASSLAGVTDTQYF.

The chain recombines TRBV18 with TRBJ2-5; no definite D call. Germline V lookup: CDR1 KGHSH, CDR2 LQKENI. Trimming removed 6 bases from V and 2 bases from J, with 7 bases in between. The CDR3 length is 12 residues. CDR3 nucleotide sequence: TGTGCCAGCTCCCGCCCACAAGAGACCCAGTACTTC. It translates to CASSRPQETQYF.

This clone showed up just a few times. The chain links TRBV5-4 to TRBJ1-2; 11 nucleotides align to TRBD1. Germline CDR1 SGHNT, CDR2 YYREEE (reference sequence). This CDR3 contains 15 residues. J lost 13 bases, V lost 4 bases, and 15 bases had no gene match. CDR3 residues: CASSQTDRGRSEGTF. Written as DNA, the CDR3 is TGTGCCAGCAGCCAAACGGACAGGGGGCGCTCGGAGGGCACCTTC.

This clone was observed a few times. The V and J genes are TRBV5-4 and TRBJ2-7, with D possibly matching TRBD2 (5 bases). Between the trimmed V and J ends, which lost 4 bases and 1 base, there was a span of 9 bases. Germline V gene sequence: CDR1 SGHNT, CDR2 YYREEE (reference sequence). The CDR3 contains 13 residues. The CDR3 here is CASSRTGSYEQYF. The CDR3 DNA is TGTGCCAGCAGCCGGACGGGGTCCTACGAGCAGTACTTC.

The rearrangement links TRBV5-1 to TRBJ1-1, with a possible D match to TRBD1 (5 bases). CDR1 is SGHRS and CDR2 is YFSETQ in the germline V gene. V shed 3 bases and J shed 1 base, with 13 bases lying between them. The CDR3 is 15 amino acids. The CDR3 DNA sequence: TGCGCCAGCAGCTCCGGACATGGGGGGAACACTGAAGCTTTCTTT. Protein sequence: CASSSGHGGNTEAFF.

V is TRBV7-9 and J is TRBJ2-2; D may match TRBD1 or TRBD2 (5 bases each). V lost 4 bases, J lost 8 bases, and 14 bases lay in between. Germline CDR1 is SEHNR and CDR2 is FQNEAQ (reference sequence). The CDR3 is made up of 14 amino acids. DNA of the CDR3: TGTGCCAGCAGCTCCCAAGGGACGGTTGGGGAGCTGTTTTTT. Amino acids: CASSSQGTVGELFF.

CDR3 protein: CASKELAPYFF. The DNA for the CDR3 is TGTGCCAGTAAAGAGCTAGCCCCTTACTTCTTC. This rearrangement joins TRBV6-1 to TRBJ2-1; D is perhaps TRBD2 (5 bases). Germline CDR1 is MNHNS and CDR2 is SASEGT. The CDR3 covers 11 residues. V was trimmed by 9 bases and J by 16 bases, leaving 19 bases between them.

This CDR3 reads CASSPTSGGTYEQYF. CDR3 DNA: TGTGCCAGCAGCCCCACTAGCGGGGGGACCTACGAGCAGTACTTC. V is TRBV28 and J is TRBJ2-7; TRBD2 agrees at 12 bases. The V segment lost 6 bases and the J segment 2 bases; nucleotides outside the gene matches: 5. The CDR3 extends over 15 amino acids. CDR1 and CDR2 from the germline V gene are MDHEN and SYDVKM. Full variable domain (missing parts from reference TRBV28 and TRBJ2-7): DVKVTQSSRYLVKRTGEKVFLECVQDMDHENMFWYRQDPGLGLRLIYFSYDVKMKEKGDIPEGYSVSREKKERFSLILESASTNQTSMYLCASSPTSGGTYEQYFGPGTRLTVT.